This entry is about one T cell receptor beta chain. Preparation of the TCRbeta library was carried out with unique molecular identifiers. TCRdb processed the PCR reads anew with MiXCR; each CDR3 protein has one entry. The table includes some 340,000 distinct CDR3 sequences, 10% detected once. These data belong to a study of T-cell reconstitution after alpha-beta-depleted transplantation in children. The CDR3 has 16 amino acids. With 3 bases clipped from V and 5 bases from J, the junction kept 12 bases outside the gene matches. Germline V gene lookup returns CDR1 SGHRS and CDR2 YFSETQ. The chain has TRBV5-1 and TRBJ2-5; 8 nucleotides align to TRBD2. The material was PBMCs from the stem cell graft donor, obtained from the stem cell graft. The source of this sequence is a human donor who donated a stem cell graft to a child with acute lymphoblastic leukemia. The DNA of the CDR3 is TGCGCCAGCAGCTCCATAATCGGACTAGCTGGGGAGACCCAGTACTTC. Translated: CASSSIIGLAGETQYF.